This entry features one T cell receptor beta chain sequence. This entry is derived from a study of shared T cell receptors in the human thymus. The CDR3 loop spans 14 amino acids. The trim removed 10 bases at V and 3 bases at J, leaving 10 bases unmatched. Germline assignment: CDR1 SNHLY and CDR2 FYNNEI. The repertoire was sequenced with immunoSEQ multiplex PCR; TCRdb's copy has only in-frame clones and lacks some. The sample contains 600,000 to 900,000 clones, 80% to 90% of which appear only once. These data are also associated with another study on human thymus T cells. That paper adds: Thymic and blood repertoires appeared to show biased V and J gene usage.

The material sequenced was thymocytes. The rearrangement uses TRBV2 and TRBJ1-1, with TRBD1 matching over 8 bases. This receptor was obtained from a girl under two years old with a congenital heart defect. DNA for the CDR3: TGTGCCACCTCCGTGGTGGACAGGGACACTGAAGCTTTCTTT. Protein sequence: CATSVVDRDTEAFF. Using reference TRBV2 and TRBJ1-1 for the parts outside the CDR3, the full variable domain is EPEVTQTPSHQVTQMGQEVILRCVPISNHLYFYWYRQILGQKVEFLVSFYNNEISEKSEIFDDQFSVERPDGSNFTLKIRSTKLEDSAMYFCATSVVDRDTEAFFGQGTRLTVV.